The present TCR beta chain was sequenced within a study of T cells in Graves' hyperthyroidism and ophthalmopathy (dated by TCRdb to about 2019). Turning to the overall study: Peripheral blood samples were taken at the time of initial diagnosis, prior to any treatment. Prospective prediction of ophthalmopathy was tested in an independent validation cohort consisting of about 20 hyperthyroidism patients and more than 15 patients who later progressed to ophthalmopathy. The paper describes TCR Vbeta CDR3 sequencing of more than 120 peripheral blood samples, made up of fewer than 50 ophthalmopathy patients, roughly 80 hyperthyroidism patients and roughly 17 progressor patients. The 90 to 100 discovery patients were randomly split 7:3 into training and test sets. To identify TCR V-J signatures that set the groups apart, the researchers used a discovery cohort of about a hundred patients, made up of roughly 40 with Graves' ophthalmopathy and 55 to 65 with stable Graves' hyperthyroidism. Following sampling, methimazole starting at 30 mg daily was given to hyperthyroidism patients, and high-dose intravenous methylprednisolone was given to ophthalmopathy patients. The study also compared thyroid tissue and blood T-cell repertoires from a handful of Graves' hyperthyroidism patients. What the study reported, not specific to this receptor: Ophthalmopathy was separated from stable hyperthyroidism by a 13 V-J signature model, with 85% to 90% sensitivity and approximately 84% specificity obtained in cross-validation and 80%/75% obtained in testing. Sample size was not statistically predetermined, and blinding of investigators to group allocation was not performed. Most expanded thyroid clonotypes (frequency above 0.001) were also detected in blood, suggesting blood repertoires may reflect thyroid immune responses. In validation, progression to ophthalmopathy was predicted by the model with 65% to 71% sensitivity and 72.22% specificity, a median of approximately 6.5 months before onset.

Stable Graves' hyperthyroidism was defined as the absence of progression to ophthalmopathy over 18 months of follow-up. Hyperthyroidism patients were aged 18 to 65 years and newly diagnosed, with disease duration of less than 2 months. The study excluded patients with uncontrolled infections, other autoimmune diseases, pregnancy or lactation. Diagnoses were established on the basis of clinical symptoms, serum thyroxine and TRAb, thyroid ultrasound, and orbital computed tomography. Ficoll-Paque density gradient centrifugation was used to isolate PBMCs from under 11 ml of fresh peripheral blood. Total RNA was extracted using Trizol reagent, and RNA quality was assessed on an Agilent 2100 Bioanalyzer. Remarks on this clonotype: This receptor's antigen is unknown. One base away there is no much larger clone; base qualities are not given.

The TCR beta CDR3 regions were amplified from the RNA transcripts. A first-round RT-PCR of the TCR CDR3 used the HTBI primer set with the Qiagen OneStep RT-PCR kit. Libraries were constructed in a second round of multiplex PCR, after which size selection and purification were carried out. Sequencing of the libraries was done on an Illumina HiSeq2000 using paired-end 100 bp reads. On the study's bioinformatics: Raw data were processed with SOAPnuke, discarding reads with adapters, uncalled bases, mean Phred below 15, or no exact constant-primer or identifier match. High-quality paired reads were merged with COPE v1.2.5, and unique nucleotide sequences were defined as clonotypes. MiTCR v1.1 was used to align clonotypes to the IMGT TRBV, TRBD and TRBJ reference segments. The analysis was restricted to V-J combinations with a frequency above 0.0001, which together covered around 99% of the repertoires. The TCS score was defined as the ratio of F50 (clonal expansion) to E x V (chaos), calculated using BLOSUM62-based TCRdist between CDR3 peptides within each V-J. Welch's t-statistics and random forest reduced approximately 520 V-J features to fewer than 15, which were used in a naive Bayes classifier (R e1071). TCRdb reprocessing: public reads trimmed at Q25 with fastp, clones called with MiXCR, in-frame beta chains kept. Records with the same CDR3 protein are collapsed into one entry carrying the most frequent genes and DNA. The V and J calls and clone size are TCRdb's, not the authors'. For this sample the table gives roughly 170,000 distinct CDR3 sequences, of which 17% were detected only once. The top ten constitute around 29% of the sample.

Looking up the germline V gene yields CDR1 SGHRS and CDR2 YFSETQ. Clipping removes 0 bases from V and 4 bases from J, with 5 as the unmatched junction base count. The CDR3 sequence holds 16 residues, the cysteine and phenylalanine included. Kept here is only the CDR3 DNA, which spans 48 bases and is read in frame from base 1. The sample consisted of blood. Recombination linked TRBV5-1 to TRBJ2-5, with TRBD2 matching 11 junction bases. The TCR was taken from a woman aged 50 to 65 with Graves' hyperthyroidism. CDR3 reads: CASSLVRLAGRETQYF. The DNA sequence is as follows: TGCGCCAGCAGCTTGGTTAGACTAGCGGGGCGAGAGACCCAGTACTTC.